This note documents a single T cell receptor beta chain sequence. Its target is not known. Investigators prepared the TCR beta libraries by applying iRepertoire HTBI primers and Arm-PCR of CDR3 regions. MiXCR was run by TCRdb on the multiplex PCR reads, yielding one entry per CDR3 protein. Of 350,000 to 450,000 distinct CDR3 sequences in the sample, approximately 22% were seen once. CDR1 and CDR2 from the germline V gene are SGHRS and YFSETQ. The CDR3 covers 15 residues. Between the trimmed V and J ends, which lost 0 bases and 5 bases, there was a span of 15 bases. The data were taken from a study of regulatory T cells in long-lasting Graves disease. The study's findings and limits: It was peripheral blood alone, not thyroid tissue, that was studied. Newly diagnosed Graves' patients exceeded persistent ones in TCR diversity.

Time point noted: persistent/refractory GD, antithyroid drugs over 5 years with positive TRAb. PBMC RNA was the source of the TCR library. The receptor was isolated from a female donor with Graves disease. This rearrangement joins TRBV5-1 to TRBJ2-7; D uncertain. Sequenced material: peripheral blood mononuclear cells (PBMCs), taken when the disease was refractory, from a patient treated with antithyroid drugs. As DNA, the CDR3 is TGCGCCAGCAGCTTGGATCTCAGGTTAAGAAACGAGCAGTACTTC. Protein: CASSLDLRLRNEQYF.